This T cell receptor beta chain was sequenced for a study of blood T cell repertoires in COVID-19. Looking at the study overall: Acute and convalescent COVID-19 specimens originated in the United States, Italy and Spain. Nucleic acid was either cDNA or gDNA, and it came from T cells, B-cell-depleted T cells, or PBMCs.

Germline CDR1 reads KGHDR; CDR2 reads SFDVKD. The CDR3 spans 17 residues. With 9 bases clipped from V and 2 bases from J, the junction kept 13 bases outside the gene matches. In the source study's methods: Estimation of nucleated cell counts relied on the amplification of reference gene primers. Using immunoSEQ multiplex PCR, the repertoire was profiled, and TCRdb retains in-frame clones only, with some absent. For V, J and clone size, that table is used; D and trimming come from the DNA. The sample holds hundreds of thousands of clones; about 85% are singletons and the top ten take roughly 3.1%. This chain connects TRBV24-1 to TRBJ2-3, with 10 bases aligning to TRBD2. This TCR was recovered from a man in his late teens or twenties with active or convalescent COVID-19. Sequenced sample: peripheral blood. The CDR3 coding sequence is TGTGCCACCCACGGGACTAGCGCAACACACTCCACAGATACGCAGTATTTT. This codes for CATHGTSATHSTDTQYF.